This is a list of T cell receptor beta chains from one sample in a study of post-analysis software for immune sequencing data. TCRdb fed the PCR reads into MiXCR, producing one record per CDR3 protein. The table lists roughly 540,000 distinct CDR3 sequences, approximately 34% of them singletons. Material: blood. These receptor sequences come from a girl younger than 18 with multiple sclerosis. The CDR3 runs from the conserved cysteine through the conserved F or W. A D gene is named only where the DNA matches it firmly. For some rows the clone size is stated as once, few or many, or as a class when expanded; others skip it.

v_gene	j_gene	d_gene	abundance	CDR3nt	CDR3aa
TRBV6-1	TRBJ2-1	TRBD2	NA	TGTGCCAGCAGTAGCATCAGGACTAGCGGAAACTCCTACAATGAGCAGTTCTTC	CASSSIRTSGNSYNEQFF
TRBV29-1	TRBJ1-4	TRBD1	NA	TGCAGCTTCTCTCGGACAGGCCTAAATGAAAAACTGTTTTTT	CSFSRTGLNEKLFF
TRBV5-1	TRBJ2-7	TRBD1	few	TGCGCCAGCAGCTTGGACCGGACAGGGGGTGAGCAGTACTTC	CASSLDRTGGEQYF
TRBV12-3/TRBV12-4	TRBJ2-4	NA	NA	TGTGCCAGCAGCCCTGGCTCCATCTTAGCCAAAAACATTCAGTACTTC	CASSPGSILAKNIQYF
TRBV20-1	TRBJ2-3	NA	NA	TGCAGTGCCAAAACCACTAGCCCACTTGTGACAGATACGCAGTATTTT	CSAKTTSPLVTDTQYF
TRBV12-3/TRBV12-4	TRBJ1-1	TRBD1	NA	TGTGCCAGCAGTTTGTCGAGGGGGCAGGGTGAAGCTTTCTTT	CASSLSRGQGEAFF
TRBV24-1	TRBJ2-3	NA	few	TGTGCCACCAGTGTCGGGGGCTTAACGGATACGCAGTATTTT	CATSVGGLTDTQYF
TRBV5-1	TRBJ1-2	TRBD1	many	TGCGCCAGCAGCTTGGGACAGGGATCGGGCTACACCTTC	CASSLGQGSGYTF
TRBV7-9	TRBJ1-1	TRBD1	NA	TGTGCCAGCAGTCGCGGACAGGGAAGGCTTGAAGCTTTCTTT	CASSRGQGRLEAFF
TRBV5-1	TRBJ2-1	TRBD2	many	TGCGCCAGCAGCTTTAGCGGGGGGATCTACAATGAGCAGTTCTTC	CASSFSGGIYNEQFF
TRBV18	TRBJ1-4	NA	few	TGTGCCAGCTCACCACCCGGGGGGAGCGCAGGTGAAAAACTGTTTTTT	CASSPPGGSAGEKLFF
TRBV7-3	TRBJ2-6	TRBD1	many	TGTGCCAGCAGCGCCTACAGGGGGCCTGGGGCCAACGTCCTGACTTTC	CASSAYRGPGANVLTF
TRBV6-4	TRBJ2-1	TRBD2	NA	TGTGCCAGCAGTGACTCGACCGGGGGGGCAGGTGAGCAGTTCTTC	CASSDSTGGAGEQFF
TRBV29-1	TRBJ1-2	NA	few	TGCAGCGTCCCGGGCCGCGTCTATGGCTACACCTTC	CSVPGRVYGYTF
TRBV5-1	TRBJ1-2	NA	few	TGCGCCAGCAGCTCGACCATGGCCTCAGAAAACTATGGCTACACCTTC	CASSSTMASENYGYTF
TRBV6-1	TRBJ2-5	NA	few	TGTGCCAGCAAGATCTGGCAAGAGACCCAGTACTTC	CASKIWQETQYF
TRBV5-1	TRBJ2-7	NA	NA	TGCGTCAGCAGCTTCATAGGAGGGGGAGAGACCCGGTACTTC	CVSSFIGGGETRYF
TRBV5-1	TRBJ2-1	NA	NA	TGCGCCAGCAGCTTGCTAGCCTCAGGGCCCAATGAGCAGTTCTTC	CASSLLASGPNEQFF
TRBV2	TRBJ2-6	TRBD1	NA	TGTGCCAGCAGGGGACAGGCCAAAGCTGGGGCCAACGCCCTGACTTTC	CASRGQAKAGANALTF
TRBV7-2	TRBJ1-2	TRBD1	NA	TGTGCCAGCAGCTCCACTAGACAGGGTGGCGGCTACACCTTC	CASSSTRQGGGYTF
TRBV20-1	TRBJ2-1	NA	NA	TGCAGTGCTAGACACCCCAGCAGGAATGAGCAGTTCTTC	CSARHPSRNEQFF
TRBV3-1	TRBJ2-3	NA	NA	TGTGCCAGCAGCCCGGGACTTCAAGATACGCAGTATTTT	CASSPGLQDTQYF
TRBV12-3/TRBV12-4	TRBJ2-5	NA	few	TGTGCCAGCAGTCCGGGGTTTGCCCAGTACTTC	CASSPGFAQYF
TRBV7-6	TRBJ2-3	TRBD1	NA	TGTGCCAGCAGCTTAGCTGGGACAGGGAAGTATACGCAGTATTTT	CASSLAGTGKYTQYF
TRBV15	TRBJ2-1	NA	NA	TGTGCCACCAGCAGACTTTATGGACGTGACTACAATGAGCAGTTCTTC	CATSRLYGRDYNEQFF
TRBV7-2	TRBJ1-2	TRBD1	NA	TGTGCCAGCAGCTCGTGGGACAGGGAAAGGAGCGGCTACACCTTC	CASSSWDRERSGYTF
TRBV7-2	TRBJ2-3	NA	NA	TGTGCCAGCAGCTTAGAATTGTATACGCAGTATTTT	CASSLELYTQYF
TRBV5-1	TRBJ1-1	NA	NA	TGCGCCAGCAGTTTAGCAGGGGTGTTGGACACTGAAGCTTTCTTT	CASSLAGVLDTEAFF
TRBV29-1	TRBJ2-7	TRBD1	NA	TGCAGCGCCCTGGACAGGGGACTTGGCGAGCAGTACTTC	CSALDRGLGEQYF
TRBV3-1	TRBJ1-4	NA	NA	TGTGCCAGCAGATCCGGGGCAGCTCATGAAAAACTGTTTTTT	CASRSGAAHEKLFF
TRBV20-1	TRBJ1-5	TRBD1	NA	TGCAGTGCTAGGGACTGGGGACAGGGCTGGAATCAGCCCCAGCATTTT	CSARDWGQGWNQPQHF
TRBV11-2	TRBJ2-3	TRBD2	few	TGTGCCAGCAGCTTATTAATCAACGGGGGGGGCACAGATACGCAGTATTTT	CASSLLINGGGTDTQYF
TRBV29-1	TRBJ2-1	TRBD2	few	TGCAGCGTTGAAGCCCCCACTAGCGGAGCCTACTACAATGAGCAGTTCTTC	CSVEAPTSGAYYNEQFF
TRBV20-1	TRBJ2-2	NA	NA	TGCAGTGGGACACCTAACACCGGGGAGCTGTTTTTT	CSGTPNTGELFF
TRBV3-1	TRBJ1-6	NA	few	TGTGCCAGCAGCGCTCTCAACCGGGACGGCGGGAGGTCACCCCTCCACTTT	CASSALNRDGGRSPLHF
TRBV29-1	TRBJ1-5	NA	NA	TGCAGCGTTGAGGGGGGGGCGGGACGGCCCCAGCATTTT	CSVEGGAGRPQHF
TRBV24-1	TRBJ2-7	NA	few	TGTGCCACCAGTGGAAGTTGGAACAATGAGCAGTACTTC	CATSGSWNNEQYF
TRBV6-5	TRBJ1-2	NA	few	TGTGCCAGCCGGAGAGGCCGAAGCTATGGCTACACCTTC	CASRRGRSYGYTF
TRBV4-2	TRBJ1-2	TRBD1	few	TGTGCCAGCAGCCAGGAACAGGGGGGCTATGGCTACACCTTC	CASSQEQGGYGYTF
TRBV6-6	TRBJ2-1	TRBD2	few	TGTGCCAGCAGTGGGGGACTAGCGGGGGGTAGGAATGAGCAGTTCTTC	CASSGGLAGGRNEQFF